These T cell receptor beta chains were read from a single sample in a study of blood T cell repertoires in COVID-19. The table came from immunoSEQ multiplex PCR; TCRdb's copy has only in-frame clones and leaves some out. The sample has about 160,000 clones, 86% seen once; the top ten hold under 4.5%. The material sequenced was peripheral blood. The source is a woman aged 70-85 years with acute or convalescent COVID-19. The CDR3 runs from the conserved cysteine through the conserved F or W. D genes are given only for firm matches. Not all rows give a size; the values are once, few, many and, for expanded clones, a class.

D	V	J	size	CDR3	DNA
NA	TRBV9	TRBJ2-3	NA	CASSVGRPKTDTQYF	TGTGCCAGCAGCGTAGGGAGGCCGAAGACAGATACGCAGTATTTT
TRBD1	TRBV28	TRBJ2-5	NA	CASSLPGQGYQETQYF	TGTGCCAGCAGTTTACCGGGACAGGGATACCAAGAGACCCAGTACTTC
NA	TRBV25-1	TRBJ1-3	NA	CASTETILGGNTIYF	TGTGCCAGCACCGAAACAATACTAGGTGGAAACACCATATATTTT
NA	TRBV29-1	TRBJ2-3	NA	CSVEIGAADTQYF	TGCAGCGTTGAGATTGGTGCGGCAGATACGCAGTATTTT
NA	TRBV18	TRBJ2-2	NA	CASSPPGLHDTGELFF	TGTGCCAGCTCACCACCGGGACTCCATGACACCGGGGAGCTGTTTTTT
TRBD1	TRBV23-1	TRBJ2-6	NA	CASRLQGTTPSGANVLTF	TGCGCCAGCAGATTACAGGGGACAACCCCCTCTGGGGCCAACGTCCTGACTTTC
NA	TRBV21-1	TRBJ2-6	NA	CASSRGLQTLPGANVLTF	TGTGCCAGCAGCAGGGGACTCCAAACCCTCCCTGGGGCCAACGTCCTGACTTTC
TRBD1	TRBV7-2	TRBJ2-2	NA	CASSVGQGQSTGELFF	TGTGCCAGCAGCGTCGGACAGGGCCAGAGCACCGGGGAGCTGTTTTTT
NA	TRBV4-3	TRBJ1-2	NA	CASSQDRSANYGYTF	TGCGCCAGCAGCCAAGATCGGTCCGCTAACTATGGCTACACCTTC
NA	TRBV4-1	TRBJ2-5	NA	CASSQEFGGAETQYF	TGCGCCAGCAGCCAAGAATTCGGGGGAGCGGAGACCCAGTACTTC
NA	TRBV11-2	TRBJ2-2	once	CASSSGETNTGELFF	TGTGCCAGCAGCTCAGGGGAAACGAACACCGGGGAGCTGTTTTTT
NA	TRBV7-2	TRBJ1-5	NA	CASSSRQGNQPQHF	TGTGCCAGCAGCTCCCGACAGGGCAATCAGCCCCAGCATTTT
TRBD2	TRBV11-2	TRBJ2-1	NA	CASSLVASGRALNNEQFF	TGTGCCAGCAGCTTAGTGGCTAGCGGGAGGGCTCTAAACAATGAGCAGTTCTTC
NA	TRBV28	TRBJ1-2	NA	CASSRSYLNYGYTF	TGTGCCAGCAGTCGTTCCTACCTTAACTATGGCTACACCTTC
TRBD2	TRBV6-2/TRBV6-3	TRBJ2-7	NA	CASSAQLAGGGSEQYF	TGTGCCAGCAGTGCCCAGCTAGCGGGCGGCGGCTCCGAGCAGTACTTC
TRBD1	TRBV10-1	TRBJ1-1	NA	CASSVHRGGGTEAFF	TGCGCCAGCAGTGTGCACAGGGGCGGAGGGACTGAAGCTTTCTTT
TRBD1	TRBV5-7	TRBJ2-7	NA	CASSSRQGSWYEQYF	TGTGCCAGCAGCTCCCGACAGGGGAGTTGGTACGAGCAGTACTTC
NA	TRBV6-5	TRBJ2-3	NA	CASSYARGADTQYF	TGTGCCAGCAGTTACGCCCGGGGAGCAGATACGCAGTATTTT
NA	TRBV6-2/TRBV6-3	TRBJ1-3	few	CASSYNEIFAGNTIYF	TGTGCCAGCAGTTATAACGAGATTTTTGCCGGAAACACCATATATTTT
TRBD1	TRBV7-9	TRBJ2-4	NA	CASSPRTGEGIQYF	TGTGCCAGCAGCCCTCGGACAGGGGAGGGGATTCAGTACTTC